The 29 T cell receptor beta chains listed next were all sequenced from one sample in a study of human T cells and chemical hapten exposure. TCRdb itself ran the RACE reads through MiXCR, one entry per CDR3 protein. The sample has 70,000 to 100,000 distinct CDR3 sequences, under 9% seen once; the top ten hold approximately 1.5%. This sample's time point: patch test 1, 2 weeks after DPC sensitization. Treatment noted: therapeutic diphenylcyclopropenone sensitization with weekly scalp DPC. The source was whole blood, collected in connection with sensitization to the hapten diphenylcyclopropenone (DPC). The receptor source for this set is a woman aged 30 to 39 with alopecia areata. Some clones in this sample may be carry-over from other donors' samples.

This clonotype was seen a handful of times. V usage is TRBV7-3 and J usage is TRBJ1-2; possible D gene TRBD1, 5 bases. Germline V gene lookup returns CDR1 SGHTA and CDR2 FQGTGA. The CDR3 covers 13 residues. The V end lost 2 bases, the J end lost 6 bases, and 10 bases lay between the germline ends. The CDR3 nucleotides are TGTGCCAGCAGCTTAGGCAGGGAAGATGGCTACACCTTC. Its protein product is CASSLGREDGYTF.

There are many counts of this clonotype. V is TRBV28 and J is TRBJ1-4; no clear D. The V end was cut by 7 bases, the J end by 0 bases, with 12 bases between. The CDR3 is 15 residues long. Germline CDR1 reads MDHEN; CDR2 reads SYDVKM. The CDR3 DNA follows: TGTGCCAGCAAAATTTACACAGCAACTAATGAAAAACTGTTTTTT. Protein product: CASKIYTATNEKLFF.

This clonotype was recorded at least ten times. This rearrangement joins TRBV20-1 to TRBJ2-3, with 10 bases that match TRBD2. Trimming cost V 2 bases and J 2 bases; bases outside gene matches: 13. Germline V gene lookup returns CDR1 DFQATT and CDR2 SNEGSKA (reference sequence). The CDR3 consists of 18 residues. This chain's CDR3 is CSARQSYLTSGNTDTQYF. The CDR3 DNA follows: TGCAGTGCTAGACAATCCTACCTTACTAGCGGGAACACAGATACGCAGTATTTT.

V gene TRBV5-1 combines with J gene TRBJ1-3, with D unclear. The germline gives CDR1 SGHRS, CDR2 YFSETQ. Trimming removed 0 bases at V and 0 bases at J, with 10 bases between. This CDR3 contains 16 residues. The CDR3 protein is CASSLGVLSSGNTIYF. The CDR3 DNA reads as TGCGCCAGCAGCTTGGGAGTCCTCAGCTCTGGAAACACCATATATTTT.

This clonotype was seen repeatedly, ten times or more. The V call is TRBV9, the J call TRBJ2-7, with 7 bases identical to TRBD1. Per germline, CDR1 SGDLS and CDR2 YYNGEE. V shed 3 bases, J shed 3 bases, and the junction held 0 bases outside the gene matches. The CDR3 has 12 residues. The CDR3 DNA sequence: TGTGCCAGCAGCGGGGACAGCTACGAGCAGTACTTC. It translates to CASSGDSYEQYF.

This clonotype was detected ten times or more. This sequence joins TRBV10-3 and TRBJ1-5; 7 bases agree with TRBD1. This CDR3 spans 13 amino acids. Losses at the gene ends were 5 bases for V and 2 bases for J; bases not matched to a gene: 0. The germline V gene encodes CDR1 ENHRY and CDR2 SYGVKD. CDR3 nucleotides: TGTGCCATCAGTACAGGGGGCAATCAGCCCCAGCATTTT. Amino acid sequence: CAISTGGNQPQHF.

This clonotype has at least ten counts. The chain couples TRBV20-1 to TRBJ2-3, with 7 bases aligning to TRBD1. CDR1 is DFQATT and CDR2 is SNEGSKA in the germline V gene (reference sequence). The CDR3 length is 14 residues. The J segment lost 2 bases and the V segment lost 6 bases, leaving 8 bases of the junction unmatched. DNA for the CDR3: TGCAGTGCCACCGGGACAGTGGCCACAGATACGCAGTATTTT. Translating gives CSATGTVATDTQYF.

The chain carries TRBV25-1 and TRBJ2-2; 8 nucleotides match TRBD1. Per the germline V gene, CDR1 is MGHDK and CDR2 is SYGVNS. The CDR3 has 13 amino acids. V shed 8 bases and J 6 bases; nucleotides not matched to a gene: 5. Written as DNA, the CDR3 is TGTGCCAGCGGGGGACAGGCGGCCGGGGAGCTGTTTTTT. Translation: CASGGQAAGELFF.

This clonotype was detected ten times or more. The chain employs TRBV29-1 and TRBJ2-5, with TRBD2 matching over 11 bases. Germline CDR1 reads SQVTM; CDR2 reads ANQGSEA. The CDR3 has 15 amino acids. The J segment lost 0 bases and the V segment lost 6 bases, leaving 6 bases of the junction unmatched. CDR3 sequence: CSVERLAGYQETQYF. CDR3 DNA sequence: TGCAGCGTCGAAAGACTAGCGGGGTACCAAGAGACCCAGTACTTC.

This clonotype was observed at least ten times. The chain joins TRBV4-1 to TRBJ1-5, with D possibly being TRBD1 (5 bases). Germline CDR1 is MGHRA and CDR2 is YSYEKL. V shed 4 bases and J shed 3 bases, with 10 bases lying between them. The CDR3 is made up of 14 amino acids. The CDR3 loop reads CASSPGTSNQPQHF. CDR3 nucleotides: TGCGCCAGCAGCCCCGGGACGTCCAATCAGCCCCAGCATTTT.

There are many counts of this clonotype. The chain couples TRBV7-8 to TRBJ2-2; TRBD2 matches at 10 bases. Germline V gene sequence: CDR1 SGHVS, CDR2 FQNEAQ. CDR3 length: 17 residues. Unmatched junction bases numbered 5, after V lost 0 bases and J lost 4 bases. This chain's CDR3 is CASSLAAGGPVTGELFF. The CDR3 DNA is TGTGCCAGCAGCTTAGCAGCGGGGGGGCCTGTCACCGGGGAGCTGTTTTTT.

CDR3 in DNA: TGTGCCATCAGTGAGGGGCAGCCCGGCACAGATACGCAGTATTTT. Encoded protein: CAISEGQPGTDTQYF. V gene TRBV10-3 combines with J gene TRBJ2-3; D is unclear. Germline V gene data show CDR1 as ENHRY and CDR2 as SYGVKD. CDR3 size: 15 residues. With 2 bases removed from V and 1 base from J, the gap between germline ends came to 10 bases.

This clonotype was counted at least ten times. This chain connects TRBV3-1 to TRBJ1-5, with no clear D. The CDR3 has 14 amino acids. V lost 1 base and J 4 bases, leaving 8 bases between the germline ends. Per the germline V gene, CDR1 is LGHDT and CDR2 is YNNKEL (reference sequence). CDR3 sequence: CASSQGPGNQPQHF. Here the CDR3 DNA reads TGTGCCAGCAGCCAAGGTCCCGGAAATCAGCCCCAGCATTTT.

This clonotype has at least ten counts. V is TRBV5-1 and J is TRBJ2-7, with unresolved D. This CDR3 comprises 13 residues. CDR1 and CDR2 from the germline V gene are SGHRS and YFSETQ. Trimming took 0 bases from V and 3 from J, leaving 7 bases between them. The DNA of the CDR3 is TGCGCCAGCAGCTTGGGACTGGGCTACGAGCAGTACTTC. It specifies CASSLGLGYEQYF. The full variable domain, its missing parts supplied by reference TRBV5-1 and TRBJ2-7, is KAGVTQTPRYLIKTRGQQVTLSCSPISGHRSVSWYQQTPGQGLQFLFEYFSETQRNKGNFPGRFSGRQFSNSRSEMNVSTLELGDSALYLCASSLGLGYEQYFGPGTRLTVT.

This clonotype was found many times. This chain connects TRBV2 to TRBJ1-1, with no clear D. Trimming removed 3 bases at V and 6 bases at J, with 8 bases between. The CDR3 consists of 12 residues. Germline V lookup: CDR1 SNHLY, CDR2 FYNNEI. Here the CDR3 DNA reads TGTGCCAGCAGTGAGGGGAGACCTGAAGCTTTCTTT. Its translation: CASSEGRPEAFF.

The sample holds many counts of this clonotype. V gene TRBV20-1 combines with J gene TRBJ2-1; tentative D call: TRBD1 (6 bases). This CDR3 is 14 amino acids long. V shed 4 bases and J shed 8 bases, with 18 bases lying between them. Germline CDR1 and CDR2: DFQATT and SNEGSKA (reference sequence). CDR3 DNA sequence: TGCAGTGCTATGAGGGGGAGTGATAGTGATGAGCAGTTCTTC. It specifies CSAMRGSDSDEQFF.

This clonotype was seen ten or more times. Here the CDR3 DNA reads TGTGCCAGCAGCCAAAACTCGGCAGCCGAGCAGTACTTC. Translating it yields CASSQNSAAEQYF. The chain has TRBV3-1 and TRBJ2-7; no clear D gene. Per the germline V gene, CDR1 is LGHDT and CDR2 is YNNKEL (reference sequence). V gave up 2 bases and J gave up 6 bases, with 11 bases separating them. This CDR3 has 13 residues.

The chain has TRBV6-5 and TRBJ1-5, with a tentative D call TRBD1 (6 bases). V gave up 7 bases and J gave up 5 bases, with 12 bases separating them. The CDR3 loop spans 13 amino acids. Germline V gene lookup returns CDR1 MNHEY and CDR2 SVGAGI. In DNA, the CDR3 is TGTGCCAGCAAGGGGGGAGGGGATCAGCCCCAGCATTTT. It translates to CASKGGGDQPQHF.

The sample holds many counts of this clonotype. The V and J genes are TRBV6-5 and TRBJ1-6; D ambiguous. Germline V lookup: CDR1 MNHEY, CDR2 SVGAGI. V gave up 8 bases and J gave up 5 bases, with 19 bases separating them. The CDR3 is made up of 16 amino acids. Here the CDR3 DNA reads TGTGCCAGCGGAACCTCCCCACGGGTTGATAATTCACCCCTCCACTTT. This translates into CASGTSPRVDNSPLHF.

This clonotype has a handful of counts. The chain has TRBV19 and TRBJ2-6; D might be TRBD2 (5 bases). The germline gives CDR1 LNHDA, CDR2 SQIVND (reference sequence). Trimming removed 6 bases at V and 0 bases at J, with 9 bases between. There are 15 residues in the CDR3. The DNA of the CDR3 is TGTGCCAGTAGCGGGAAACACTCTGGGGCCAACGTCCTGACTTTC. Protein product: CASSGKHSGANVLTF.

This clonotype was seen ten or more times. J is TRBJ2-3 and V is TRBV5-1; 7 bases are shared with TRBD2. This CDR3 has 15 amino acids. V trimming: 0 bases; J trimming: 0 bases; junction bases outside the gene matches: 1. From germline, CDR1 is SGHRS and CDR2 YFSETQ. The CDR3 here is CASSLGGGSTDTQYF. CDR3 sequence (DNA): TGCGCCAGCAGCTTGGGCGGGGGAAGCACAGATACGCAGTATTTT.

This clonotype was observed many times. V usage is TRBV3-1 and J usage is TRBJ2-2, with a weak D call TRBD2 (6 bases). Looked up from germline, CDR1 is LGHDT and CDR2 is YNNKEL (reference sequence). The CDR3 consists of 15 residues. V lost 0 bases to trimming and J lost 6 bases, with 11 bases between them. In nucleotides, the CDR3 is TGTGCCAGCAGCCAAGAGGAGGGCTTGGCCGGGGAGCTGTTTTTT. Translating gives CASSQEEGLAGELFF. The whole variable domain, remainder taken from reference TRBV3-1 and TRBJ2-2, is DTAVSQTPKYLVTQMGNDKSIKCEQNLGHDTMYWYKQDSKKFLKIMFSYNNKELIINETVPNRFSPKSPDKAHLNLHINSLELGDSAVYFCASSQEEGLAGELFFGEGSRLTVL.

This clonotype was found a few times. The CDR3 DNA is TGTGCCAGCAGTCCACAGGGGGCTTTGAGGAACACTGAAGCTTTCTTT. Encoded protein: CASSPQGALRNTEAFF. The V gene is TRBV12-3 or TRBV12-4, the J gene TRBJ1-1; 9 bases fit TRBD1. This CDR3 has 16 residues. Trimming cost V 5 bases and J 1 base; bases outside gene matches: 8.

CDR3: CASSWGTSVPDEQYF. The DNA of the CDR3 is TGTGCCAGCAGCTGGGGGACTAGCGTCCCCGACGAGCAGTACTTC. The genes are TRBV5-6 and TRBJ2-7, with 10 bases identical to TRBD2. The CDR3 covers 15 residues. The trim removed 3 bases at V and 5 bases at J, leaving 8 bases unmatched. CDR1 is SGHDT, CDR2 YYEEEE, per germline.

This clonotype was counted at least ten times. CDR3 loop: CSVLTGSPNQPQHF. As DNA, the CDR3 is TGCAGCGTCCTAACAGGGAGTCCGAATCAGCCCCAGCATTTT. This chain joins TRBV29-1 and TRBJ1-5; maybe TRBD1 (6 bases). V lost 6 bases and J lost 4, with 16 bases in between. Germline CDR1 reads SQVTM; CDR2 reads ANQGSEA. The CDR3 is 14 residues long.

This clonotype was detected a few times. This chain links TRBV19 with TRBJ1-2, with D perhaps TRBD1 (6 bases). There are 14 residues in the CDR3. Per germline, CDR1 LNHDA and CDR2 SQIVND (reference sequence). V was shortened by 3 bases and J by 4 bases, with 12 bases between the two germline ends. In DNA, the CDR3 is TGTGCCAGTAGTATGGCCGGACAGCTCTATGGCTACACCTTC. Its translation: CASSMAGQLYGYTF.

The gene calls are TRBV19 and TRBJ1-2; D ambiguous. The CDR3 runs to 14 residues. V lost 1 base and J 6 bases, leaving 12 bases between the germline ends. Per the germline V gene, CDR1 is LNHDA and CDR2 is SQIVND (reference sequence). CDR3 sequence: CASSIGGGTNGYTF. The CDR3 DNA reads TGTGCCAGTAGTATAGGCGGAGGCACTAATGGCTACACCTTC.

This clonotype appeared many times. The chain recombines TRBV7-2 with TRBJ1-5; a possible D gene is TRBD1 (6 bases). Germline CDR1 SGHTA, CDR2 FQGNSA. V lost 5 bases and J 0 bases, leaving 11 bases between the germline ends. The CDR3 covers 15 residues. Written as DNA, the CDR3 is TGTGCCAGCAGCCTCAACAGGGCTAGCAATCAGCCCCAGCATTTT. Amino acid sequence: CASSLNRASNQPQHF.

This chain connects TRBV2 to TRBJ2-2, with 8 bases matching TRBD1. The germline CDR1 and CDR2 sequences are SNHLY and FYNNEI. The CDR3 extends over 15 amino acids. V was clipped by 4 bases and J by 6 bases; unmatched bases: 7. CDR3 in amino acids: CASSVIQGVAGELFF. The CDR3 DNA is TGTGCCAGCAGTGTTATACAGGGGGTCGCCGGGGAGCTGTTTTTT.